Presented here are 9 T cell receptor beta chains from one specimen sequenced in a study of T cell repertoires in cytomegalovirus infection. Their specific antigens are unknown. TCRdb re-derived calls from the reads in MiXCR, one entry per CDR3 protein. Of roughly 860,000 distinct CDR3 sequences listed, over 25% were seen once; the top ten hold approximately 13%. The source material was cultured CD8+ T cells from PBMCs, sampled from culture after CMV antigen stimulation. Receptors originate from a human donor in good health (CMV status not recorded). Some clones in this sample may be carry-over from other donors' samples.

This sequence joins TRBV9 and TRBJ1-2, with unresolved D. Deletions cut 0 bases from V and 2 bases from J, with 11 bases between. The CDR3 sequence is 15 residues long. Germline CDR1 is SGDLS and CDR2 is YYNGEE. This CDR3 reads CASSVGAGVNYGYTF. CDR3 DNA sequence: TGTGCCAGCAGCGTAGGGGCAGGAGTAAACTATGGCTACACCTTC.

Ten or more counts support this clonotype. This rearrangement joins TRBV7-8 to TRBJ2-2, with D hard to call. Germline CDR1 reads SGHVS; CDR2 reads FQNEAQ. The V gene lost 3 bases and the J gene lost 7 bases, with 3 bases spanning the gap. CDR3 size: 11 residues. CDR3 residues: CASSFRGELFF. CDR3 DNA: TGTGCCAGCAGCTTTCGCGGGGAGCTGTTTTTT.

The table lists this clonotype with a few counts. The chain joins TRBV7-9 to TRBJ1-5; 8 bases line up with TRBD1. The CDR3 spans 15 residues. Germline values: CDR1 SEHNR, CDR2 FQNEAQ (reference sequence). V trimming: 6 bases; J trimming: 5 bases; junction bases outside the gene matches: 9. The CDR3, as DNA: TGTGCCAGCAGTCGACAGGGGAGGGCGGATCAGCCCCAGCATTTT. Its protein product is CASSRQGRADQPQHF.

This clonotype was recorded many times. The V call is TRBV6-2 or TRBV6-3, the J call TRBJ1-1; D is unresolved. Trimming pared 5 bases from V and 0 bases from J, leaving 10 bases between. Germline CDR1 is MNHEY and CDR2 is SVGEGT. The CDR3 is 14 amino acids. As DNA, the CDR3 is TGTGCCAGCAGTAGGCAGTCGATGAACACTGAAGCTTTCTTT. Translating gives CASSRQSMNTEAFF.

This chain's CDR3 is CASSQSTTPGQNNEQFF. CDR3 DNA sequence: TGCGCCAGCAGTCAATCGACCACTCCGGGACAAAACAATGAGCAGTTCTTC. The chain links TRBV23-1 to TRBJ2-1; possible D gene TRBD1, 6 bases. TRBV23-1 is placed among ORFs of uncertain function. The CDR3 has 17 residues. The V end was cut by 0 bases, the J end by 5 bases, with 17 bases between.

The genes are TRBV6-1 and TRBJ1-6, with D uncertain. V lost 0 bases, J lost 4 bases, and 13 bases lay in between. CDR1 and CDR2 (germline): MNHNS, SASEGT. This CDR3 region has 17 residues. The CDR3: CASSEAWAASYNSPLHF. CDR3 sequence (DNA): TGTGCCAGCAGTGAAGCTTGGGCAGCCTCTTATAATTCACCCCTCCACTTT.

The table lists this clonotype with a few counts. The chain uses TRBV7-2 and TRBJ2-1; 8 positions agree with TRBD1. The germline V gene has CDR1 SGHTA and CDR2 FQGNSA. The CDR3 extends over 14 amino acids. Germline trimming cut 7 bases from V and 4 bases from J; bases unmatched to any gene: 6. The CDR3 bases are TGTGCCAGCACCCGGACAGGGACTTACAATGAGCAGTTCTTC. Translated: CASTRTGTYNEQFF.

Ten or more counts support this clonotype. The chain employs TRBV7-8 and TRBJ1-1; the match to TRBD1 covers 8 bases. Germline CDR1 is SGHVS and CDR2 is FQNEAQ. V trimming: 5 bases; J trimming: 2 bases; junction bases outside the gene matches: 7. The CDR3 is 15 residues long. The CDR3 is CASSQRQGINTEAFF. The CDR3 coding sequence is TGTGCCAGCAGCCAGCGACAGGGGATTAACACTGAAGCTTTCTTT.

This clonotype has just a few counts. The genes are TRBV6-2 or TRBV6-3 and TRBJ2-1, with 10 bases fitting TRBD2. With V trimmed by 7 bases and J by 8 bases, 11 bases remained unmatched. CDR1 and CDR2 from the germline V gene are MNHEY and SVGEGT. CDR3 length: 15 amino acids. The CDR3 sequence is CASINRERGGDEQFF. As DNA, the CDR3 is TGTGCCAGCATTAATAGAGAGCGGGGGGGTGATGAGCAGTTCTTC.